A selection of T cell receptor beta chains follows, all from one sample in a study of STAT5B mutations in CD4+ large granular lymphocyte leukemia. Clones were read by immunoSEQ multiplex PCR, and TCRdb kept only the in-frame ones, dropping some. The sample has tens of thousands of clones; 82% are singletons. The sequencing input was CD4+ T cells from blood buffy coats. The receptor source for this set is a human donor in good health. Each CDR3 is given with its conserved first and last residue. Fields, in order: J gene, clone size, D gene, CDR3 length, V gene, CDR3 protein, CDR3 DNA. A D gene is named only where the DNA matches it firmly. Not every row has a clone size; where given, it reads once, few, many or a size class.

>TRBJ2-2|.|TRBD1|14|TRBV29-1
CSVQTGGFTGELFF
TGCAGCGTTCAGACAGGGGGCTTTACCGGGGAGCTGTTTTTT
>TRBJ2-4|.|TRBD1|18|TRBV9
CASSPNQGTGLAKNIQYF
TGTGCCAGCAGCCCCAATCAAGGGACAGGGCTGGCCAAAAACATTCAGTACTTC
>TRBJ2-7|.|.|14|TRBV9
CASSVEASTYEQYF
TGTGCCAGCAGCGTAGAAGCCTCCACCTACGAGCAGTACTTC
>TRBJ2-4|.|.|15|TRBV6-5
CASSYSLGSGDIQYF
TGTGCCAGCAGTTACTCTTTGGGGTCCGGGGACATTCAGTACTTC
>TRBJ1-5|few|TRBD1|15|TRBV30
CAWSVAAGGYAPQHF
TGTGCCTGGAGTGTAGCGGCAGGGGGTTACGCGCCCCAGCATTTT
>TRBJ2-1|.|TRBD2|18|TRBV6-7
CASSYPRAAGGPYNEQFF
TGTGCCAGCAGTTACCCTAGGGCAGCGGGAGGGCCCTACAATGAGCAGTTCTTC
>TRBJ2-2|once|TRBD1|15|TRBV6-1
CASSERGTGVGELFF
TGTGCCAGCAGTGAAAGAGGCACAGGGGTCGGGGAGCTGTTTTTT
>TRBJ2-1|.|TRBD2|17|TRBV5-8
CASSPGLAGGPLYEQFF
TGTGCCAGCAGCCCGGGACTAGCGGGGGGGCCCTTGTATGAGCAGTTCTTC
>TRBJ1-1|.|.|13|TRBV5-5
CASRRILNTEAFF
TGTGCCAGCAGAAGGATCTTGAACACTGAAGCTTTCTTT
>TRBJ1-5|.|.|16|TRBV28
CASRTAGSYSNQPQHF
TGTGCCAGCAGAACCGCCGGGTCTTATAGCAATCAGCCCCAGCATTTT
>TRBJ1-2|.|TRBD1|16|TRBV27
CASSSWTGSANYGYTF
TGTGCCAGCAGTTCCTGGACAGGATCCGCCAACTATGGCTACACCTTC
>TRBJ2-3|.|.|14|TRBV7-8
CASSRETSTDTQYF
TGTGCCAGCAGCAGAGAGACTAGCACAGATACGCAGTATTTT
>TRBJ1-1|few|.|10|TRBV20-1
CSAVQVEAFF
TGCAGTGCAGTACAGGTTGAAGCTTTCTTT
>TRBJ2-7|.|.|14|TRBV5-1
CASSLSTVTYEQYF
TGCGCCAGCAGCTTGTCTACCGTGACCTACGAGCAGTACTTC
>TRBJ2-1|.|TRBD1|14|TRBV2
CASRTRTGGNEQFF
TGTGCCAGCAGAACCCGGACAGGGGGAAATGAGCAGTTCTTC
>TRBJ2-1|.|.|14|TRBV7-2
CASSLAGAWDEQFF
TGTGCCAGCAGCTTAGCGGGGGCCTGGGATGAGCAGTTCTTC
>TRBJ2-7|.|.|14|TRBV19
CASSSDRTNYEQYF
TGTGCCAGTAGTTCCGACAGGACCAACTACGAGCAGTACTTC
>TRBJ1-3|few|TRBD1|15|TRBV7-8
CASSSGQNSGNTIYF
TGTGCCAGCAGTTCGGGACAGAACTCTGGAAACACCATATATTTT
>TRBJ2-5|.|.|13|TRBV5-1
CASSLNSGETQYF
TGCGCCAGCAGCTTGAACAGCGGCGAGACCCAGTACTTC
>TRBJ2-2|.|TRBD1|15|TRBV29-1
CSVEGTGMVGGELFF
TGCAGCGTTGAAGGGACAGGGATGGTGGGCGGGGAGCTGTTTTTT
>TRBJ2-5|.|TRBD2|16|TRBV10-2
CASSYGLAEYQETQYF
TGCGCCAGCAGTTACGGACTAGCGGAGTACCAAGAGACCCAGTACTTC
>TRBJ2-4|.|.|18|TRBV27
CASSLISPGVLDKNIQYF
TGTGCCAGCAGTTTAATCTCCCCGGGGGTCCTGGACAAAAACATTCAGTACTTC
>TRBJ2-7|.|.|17|TRBV5-6
CASSQTRGGTSSYEQYF
TGTGCCAGCAGCCAAACCCGGGGAGGTACGAGCTCCTACGAGCAGTACTTC
>TRBJ2-2|.|.|15|TRBV19
CASRPDGGSTGELFF
TGTGCCAGTAGACCCGATGGAGGGAGCACCGGGGAGCTGTTTTTT
>TRBJ2-3|.|TRBD1|15|TRBV9
CASTQRGLNTDTQYF
TGTGCCAGCACCCAAAGGGGGCTCAACACAGATACGCAGTATTTT
>TRBJ2-3|once|.|17|TRBV19
CASSIGGRLQPTDTQYF
TGTGCCAGTAGTATAGGGGGGCGGCTACAACCCACAGATACGCAGTATTTT
>TRBJ2-6|.|TRBD2|22|TRBV5-1
CASSFLGDNRLAGTSGANVLTF
TGCGCCAGCAGCTTCCTTGGAGATAACCGCCTAGCGGGGACTTCTGGGGCCAACGTCCTGACTTTC
>TRBJ1-5|.|.|11|TRBV28
CASSTNQPQHF
TGTGCCAGCAGTACAAATCAGCCCCAGCATTTT
>TRBJ2-1|.|TRBD2|12|TRBV11-1
CASSLTGGEQFF
TGTGCCAGCAGCTTAACGGGGGGTGAGCAGTTCTTC
>TRBJ2-5|.|TRBD2|17|TRBV29-1
CSVEAGGLAGTQETQYF
TGCAGCGTTGAAGCCGGAGGACTAGCGGGTACACAAGAGACCCAGTACTTC
>TRBJ2-5|.|.|13|TRBV5-4
CASSAGQSETQYF
TGTGCCAGCAGCGCCGGACAGTCGGAGACCCAGTACTTC
>TRBJ2-5|.|TRBD1|11|TRBV29-1
CSSTGGETQYF
TGCAGCTCGACAGGGGGCGAGACCCAGTACTTC
>TRBJ2-2|few|.|14|TRBV7-9
CASSLGGNTGELFF
TGTGCCAGCAGCTTAGGTGGAAACACCGGGGAGCTGTTTTTT
>TRBJ1-3|.|.|16|TRBV28
CASSNGVSHSGNTIYF
TGTGCCAGCAGTAACGGGGTATCTCACTCTGGAAACACCATATATTTT
>TRBJ2-2|.|TRBD2|15|TRBV29-1
CSVASGRTNTGELFF
TGCAGCGTTGCTAGCGGGAGAACGAACACCGGGGAGCTGTTTTTT
>TRBJ2-7|.|.|15|TRBV5-1
CASSLGRGPTYEQYF
TGCGCCAGCAGCTTGGGCCGAGGGCCTACCTACGAGCAGTACTTC
>TRBJ2-1|.|.|18|TRBV16
CASSRPISGRLRGNEQFF
TGTGCCAGCAGCCGCCCCATTTCTGGGAGGTTAAGGGGCAATGAGCAGTTCTTC
>TRBJ1-1|.|TRBD1|15|TRBV10-3
CAISGTGGETAEAFF
TGTGCCATCAGTGGGACAGGGGGCGAGACGGCTGAAGCTTTCTTT
>TRBJ2-5|.|TRBD2|14|TRBV5-4
CASSRTSTQETQYF
TGTGCCAGCAGCCGGACTAGCACTCAAGAGACCCAGTACTTC
>TRBJ2-1|.|.|13|TRBV7-3
CASSFGLNNEQFF
TGTGCCAGCAGCTTCGGACTGAACAATGAGCAGTTCTTC
>TRBJ1-4|.|.|11|TRBV19
CASSPSEKLFF
TGTGCCAGTAGCCCGAGTGAAAAACTGTTTTTT
>TRBJ1-3|.|.|15|TRBV2
CASSEATTAGNTIYF
TGTGCCAGCAGTGAAGCGACGACAGCCGGAAACACCATATATTTT
>TRBJ1-4|.|.|15|TRBV11-2
CASSLVRGVNEKLFF
TGTGCCAGCAGCTTAGTCAGGGGAGTTAATGAAAAACTGTTTTTT
>TRBJ1-4|.|.|15|TRBV4-2
CASSQGDSINEKLFF
TGTGCCAGCAGCCAAGGCGACAGTATTAATGAAAAACTGTTTTTT
>TRBJ2-1|.|.|13|TRBV11-3
CASSFFRRSEQFF
TGTGCCAGCAGCTTCTTCAGGCGATCTGAGCAGTTCTTC
>TRBJ1-2|.|.|14|TRBV25-1
CASSEYGIPYGYTF
TGTGCCAGCAGTGAATATGGGATCCCTTATGGCTACACCTTC
>TRBJ2-1|.|TRBD2|14|TRBV30
CAWAGTSSYNEQFF
TGTGCCTGGGCCGGGACTAGCTCCTACAATGAGCAGTTCTTC
>TRBJ1-5|.|.|15|TRBV19
CASRPPDHSGQPQHF
TGTGCCAGTAGGCCACCGGACCATTCCGGGCAGCCCCAGCATTTT
>TRBJ1-2|.|.|12|TRBV7-9
CASSFGTALHTF
TGTGCCAGCAGCTTCGGGACCGCCCTCCACACCTTC